The rows below give T cell receptor beta chains drawn from one sample of a study of molecular identifiers for immune sequencing clone quantification. TCRdb recomputed calls from the PCR reads with MiXCR, one row per CDR3 protein. This table has a few hundred thousand distinct CDR3 sequences, roughly a quarter appearing once. Sequencing was performed on naive CD8+ T cells from blood, with Jurkat cell RNA spiked in. The receptors derive from a human donor in good health. Some libraries in this study had Jurkat cell RNA spiked in. The CDR3 runs from the conserved cysteine through the conserved F or W. The D gene is left open where the match is weak. A row's size may be missing; if present it is once, few, many or a size class.

J	size	D	V	CDR3	DNA
TRBJ1-1	NA	NA	TRBV18	CASSPPGILVYRTEAFF	TGTGCCAGCTCACCACCGGGGATATTAGTGTATCGGACTGAAGCTTTCTTT
TRBJ2-5	many	NA	TRBV6-5	CASSYSNSRQETQYF	TGTGCCAGCAGTTACTCGAATTCACGTCAAGAGACCCAGTACTTC
TRBJ1-3	few	NA	TRBV10-2	CASSDGNTIYF	TGCGCCAGCAGCGACGGAAACACCATATATTTT
TRBJ1-1	few	TRBD1	TRBV2	CVSRSTGWSEAFF	TGTGTCAGCAGGTCGACAGGGTGGTCTGAAGCTTTCTTT
TRBJ1-1	few	NA	TRBV25-1	CASSTQMNTEAFF	TGTGCCAGCAGTACACAGATGAACACTGAAGCTTTCTTT
TRBJ2-3	many	NA	TRBV29-1	CSVEGAGLGSTDTQYF	TGCAGCGTTGAGGGGGCAGGGTTAGGAAGCACAGATACGCAGTATTTT
TRBJ2-4	NA	TRBD2	TRBV11-2	CASSLVASGRDQYF	TGTGCCAGCAGCCTAGTCGCTAGCGGGAGAGATCAGTACTTC
TRBJ2-3	few	TRBD2	TRBV12-3/TRBV12-4	CASSLLAVITDTQYF	TGTGCCAGCAGCCTACTAGCGGTTATCACAGATACGCAGTATTTT
TRBJ2-1	NA	TRBD2	TRBV6-6	CASSQPGLAKYNEQFF	TGTGCCAGCAGCCAGCCGGGACTAGCGAAGTACAATGAGCAGTTCTTC
TRBJ2-4	NA	NA	TRBV29-1	CSVASEYSINSQYF	TGCAGCGTTGCGTCAGAGTACTCCATTAACAGTCAGTACTTC
TRBJ2-7	NA	NA	TRBV2	CASSGRTEGSKEQYF	TGTGCCAGCAGTGGCCGGACCGAGGGCTCGAAAGAGCAGTACTTC
TRBJ1-1	once	NA	TRBV5-5	CASSLALDRNTEAFF	TGTGCCAGCAGCTTGGCTCTGGACAGGAACACTGAAGCTTTCTTT
TRBJ2-5	many	TRBD1	TRBV7-9	CASSLVLGQGAFRQETQYF	TGTGCCAGCAGCTTAGTATTGGGACAGGGGGCATTCCGACAAGAGACCCAGTACTTC
TRBJ2-4	many	NA	TRBV5-6	CASSPGSLLAKNIQYF	TGTGCCAGCAGCCCCGGAAGTTTACTAGCCAAAAACATTCAGTACTTC
TRBJ1-1	NA	TRBD1	TRBV6-2/TRBV6-3	CASSNDRDNTAALF	TGTGCCAGCAGTAATGACAGGGATAACACTGCAGCTCTCTTT
TRBJ1-2	many	NA	TRBV4-2	CASSQDLGGSPSLLGYTF	TGTGCCAGCAGCCAAGATCTTGGTGGCAGCCCATCCCTCCTTGGCTACACCTTC
TRBJ2-7	many	TRBD2	TRBV28	CASSANSGRMNEQYF	TGTGCCAGCAGTGCCAATAGCGGGAGGATGAACGAGCAGTACTTC
TRBJ2-7	few	NA	TRBV19	CASSIESEQYF	TGTGCCAGTAGTATTGAAAGCGAGCAGTACTTC
TRBJ2-2	many	NA	TRBV25-1	CASSPPIGTTGELFF	TGTGCCAGCAGTCCGCCTATAGGCACCACCGGGGAGCTGTTTTTT
TRBJ2-7	NA	NA	TRBV5-1	CASSLAGYRTYEQYF	TGCGCCAGCAGCTTGGCCGGGTACAGAACCTACGAGCAGTACTTC
TRBJ2-3	many	TRBD2	TRBV7-9	CASSPRGSGGHTDTQYF	TGTGCCAGCAGTCCACGGGGAAGCGGGGGCCACACAGATACGCAGTATTTT